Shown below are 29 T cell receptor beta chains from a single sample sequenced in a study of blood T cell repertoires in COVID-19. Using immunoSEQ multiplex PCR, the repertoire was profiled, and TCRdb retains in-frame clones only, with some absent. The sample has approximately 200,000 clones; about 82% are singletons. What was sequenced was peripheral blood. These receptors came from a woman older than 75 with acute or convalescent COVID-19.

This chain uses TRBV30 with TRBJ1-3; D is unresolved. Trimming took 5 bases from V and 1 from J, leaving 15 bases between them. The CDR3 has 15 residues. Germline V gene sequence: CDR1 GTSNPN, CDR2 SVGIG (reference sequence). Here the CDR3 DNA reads TGTGCCTGGCAGGTCCGAAGGTCGTCTGGAAACACCATATATTTT. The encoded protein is CAWQVRRSSGNTIYF.

The CDR3 region is CASRDSPNEKLFF. In nucleotides, the CDR3 is TGCGCCAGCAGGGACAGCCCTAATGAAAAACTGTTTTTT. The V and J genes are TRBV5-1 and TRBJ1-4; D is possibly TRBD1 (6 bases). V was clipped by 5 bases and J by 3 bases, with 8 bases between them. Germline assignment: CDR1 SGHRS and CDR2 YFSETQ. The length of the CDR3 is 13 residues.

The CDR3 coding sequence is TGTGCCTGGAAGTGGCCGGGACAGGCTAACACCGGGGAGCTGTTTTTT. This translates into CAWKWPGQANTGELFF. This rearrangement joins TRBV30 to TRBJ2-2; 8 positions match TRBD1. V gave up 4 bases and J gave up 2 bases; unmatched junction bases: 9. The CDR3 loop spans 16 amino acids. CDR1 and CDR2 from the germline V gene are GTSNPN and SVGIG (reference sequence). The complete variable domain, with remaining parts taken from reference TRBV30 and TRBJ2-2, reads SQTIHQWPATLVQPVGSPLSLECTVEGTSNPNLYWYRQAAGRGLQLLFYSVGIGQISSEVPQNLSASRPQDRQFILSSKKLLLSDSGFYLCAWKWPGQANTGELFFGEGSRLTVL.

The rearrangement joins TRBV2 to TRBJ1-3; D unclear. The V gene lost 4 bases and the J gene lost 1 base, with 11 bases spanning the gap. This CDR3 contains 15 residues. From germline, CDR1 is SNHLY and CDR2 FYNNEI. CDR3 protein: CASSARTGSGNTIYF. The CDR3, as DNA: TGTGCCAGCAGTGCAAGAACGGGTTCTGGAAACACCATATATTTT.

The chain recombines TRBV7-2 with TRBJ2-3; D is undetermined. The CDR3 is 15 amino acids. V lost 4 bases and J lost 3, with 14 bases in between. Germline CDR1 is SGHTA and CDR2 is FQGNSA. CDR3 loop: CASSSSIDRTDTQYF. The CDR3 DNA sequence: TGTGCCAGCAGCTCCTCGATAGATAGAACAGATACGCAGTATTTT.

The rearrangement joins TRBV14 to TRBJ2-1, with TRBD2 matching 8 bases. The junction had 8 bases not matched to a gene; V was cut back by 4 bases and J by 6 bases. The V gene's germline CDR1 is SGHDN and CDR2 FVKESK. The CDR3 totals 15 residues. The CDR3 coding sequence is TGTGCCAGCAGCCTGCGGGGGGCCCTCCCCAATGAGCAGTTCTTC. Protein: CASSLRGALPNEQFF.

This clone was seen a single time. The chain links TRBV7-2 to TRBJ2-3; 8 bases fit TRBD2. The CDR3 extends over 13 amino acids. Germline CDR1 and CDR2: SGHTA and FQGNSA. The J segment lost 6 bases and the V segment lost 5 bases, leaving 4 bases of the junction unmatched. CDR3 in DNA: TGTGCCAGCAGCCCCCAGCGGGGGGATACGCAGTATTTT. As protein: CASSPQRGDTQYF.

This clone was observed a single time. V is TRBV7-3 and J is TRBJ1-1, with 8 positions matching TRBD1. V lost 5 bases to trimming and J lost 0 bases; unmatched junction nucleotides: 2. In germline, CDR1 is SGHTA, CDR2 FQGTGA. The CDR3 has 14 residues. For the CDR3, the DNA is TGTGCCAGCAGCACAGGGGGAATGAACACTGAAGCTTTCTTT. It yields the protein CASSTGGMNTEAFF.

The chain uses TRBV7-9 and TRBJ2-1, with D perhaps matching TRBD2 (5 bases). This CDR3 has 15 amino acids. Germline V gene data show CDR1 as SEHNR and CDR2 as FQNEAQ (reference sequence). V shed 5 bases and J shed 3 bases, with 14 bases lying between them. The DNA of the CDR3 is TGTGCCAGCAGCGCCGGGCTCAGCGGCTACAATGAGCAGTTCTTC. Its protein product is CASSAGLSGYNEQFF.

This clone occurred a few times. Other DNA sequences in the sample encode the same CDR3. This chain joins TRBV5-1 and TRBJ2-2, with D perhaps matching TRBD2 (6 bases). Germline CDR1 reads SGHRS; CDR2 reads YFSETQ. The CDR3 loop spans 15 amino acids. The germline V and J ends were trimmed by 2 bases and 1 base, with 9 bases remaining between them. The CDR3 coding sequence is TGCGCCAGCAGCTTATTGCGGGAGAACACCGGGGAGCTGTTTTTT. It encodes CASSLLRENTGELFF.

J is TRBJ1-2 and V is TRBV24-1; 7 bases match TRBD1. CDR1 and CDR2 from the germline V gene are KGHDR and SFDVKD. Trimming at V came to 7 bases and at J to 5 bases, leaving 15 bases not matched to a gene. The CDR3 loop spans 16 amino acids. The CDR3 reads CATSSAPGQNMYGYTF. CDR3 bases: TGTGCCACCAGCTCCGCTCCGGGACAGAACATGTATGGCTACACCTTC.

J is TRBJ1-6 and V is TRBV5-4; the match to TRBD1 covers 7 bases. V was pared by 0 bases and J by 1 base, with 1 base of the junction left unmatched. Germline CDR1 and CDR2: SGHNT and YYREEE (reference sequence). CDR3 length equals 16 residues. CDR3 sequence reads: CASSLEDRSYNSPLHF. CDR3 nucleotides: TGTGCCAGCAGCTTGGAGGACAGGTCCTATAATTCACCCCTCCACTTT.

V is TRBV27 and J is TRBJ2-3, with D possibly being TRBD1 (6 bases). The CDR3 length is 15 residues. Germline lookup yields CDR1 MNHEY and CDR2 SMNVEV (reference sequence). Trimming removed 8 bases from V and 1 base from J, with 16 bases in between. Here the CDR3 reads CASGQRPFGTDTQYF. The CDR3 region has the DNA TGTGCCAGCGGACAGCGGCCCTTTGGCACAGATACGCAGTATTTT.

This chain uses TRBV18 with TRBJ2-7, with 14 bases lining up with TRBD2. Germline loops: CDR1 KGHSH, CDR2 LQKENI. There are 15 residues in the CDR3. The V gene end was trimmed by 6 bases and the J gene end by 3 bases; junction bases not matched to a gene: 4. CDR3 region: CASSGLAGVSYEQYF. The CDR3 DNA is TGTGCCAGCTCGGGACTAGCGGGGGTGAGCTACGAGCAGTACTTC.

The CDR3 DNA follows: TGTGCCAGCAAGCACAGGGGGCCCGCTTTCTTT. Its protein is CASKHRGPAFF. V is TRBV6-4 and J is TRBJ1-1; 9 bases map to TRBD1. Germline V gene sequence: CDR1 MRHNA, CDR2 SNTAGT. Germline trimming cut 7 bases from V and 11 bases from J; bases unmatched to any gene: 5. This CDR3 has 11 amino acids.

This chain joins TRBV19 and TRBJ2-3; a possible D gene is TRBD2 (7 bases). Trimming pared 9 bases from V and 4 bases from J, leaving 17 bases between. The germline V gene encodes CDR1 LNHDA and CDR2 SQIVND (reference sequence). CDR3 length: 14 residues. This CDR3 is CASRRGAGADTQYF. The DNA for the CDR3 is TGTGCCAGCCGCAGGGGTGCGGGGGCAGATACGCAGTATTTT.

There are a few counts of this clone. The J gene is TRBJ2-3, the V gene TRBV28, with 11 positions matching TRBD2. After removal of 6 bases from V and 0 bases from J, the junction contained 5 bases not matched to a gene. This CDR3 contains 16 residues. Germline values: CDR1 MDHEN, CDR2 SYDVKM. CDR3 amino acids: CASRGPSGRSTDTQYF. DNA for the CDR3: TGTGCCAGCAGGGGACCTAGCGGGAGGAGCACAGATACGCAGTATTTT.

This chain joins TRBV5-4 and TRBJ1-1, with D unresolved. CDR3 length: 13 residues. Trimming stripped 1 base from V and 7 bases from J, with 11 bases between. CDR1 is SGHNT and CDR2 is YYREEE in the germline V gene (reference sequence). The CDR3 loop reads CASSLPNSFEAFF. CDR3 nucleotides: TGTGCCAGCAGCTTGCCAAACTCGTTTGAAGCTTTCTTT.

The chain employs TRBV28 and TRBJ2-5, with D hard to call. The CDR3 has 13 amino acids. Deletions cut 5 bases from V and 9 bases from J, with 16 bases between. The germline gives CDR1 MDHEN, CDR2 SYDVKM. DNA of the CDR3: TGTGCCAGCAGTCCCCCGGTCCGATCGTCCCAGTACTTC. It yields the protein CASSPPVRSSQYF.

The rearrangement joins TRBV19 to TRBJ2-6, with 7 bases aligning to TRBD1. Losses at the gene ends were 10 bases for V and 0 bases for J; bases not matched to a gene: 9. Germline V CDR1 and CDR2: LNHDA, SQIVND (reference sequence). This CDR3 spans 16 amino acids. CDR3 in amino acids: CATQPGQSSGANVLTF. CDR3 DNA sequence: TGTGCCACCCAGCCGGGACAGAGCTCTGGGGCCAACGTCCTGACTTTC.

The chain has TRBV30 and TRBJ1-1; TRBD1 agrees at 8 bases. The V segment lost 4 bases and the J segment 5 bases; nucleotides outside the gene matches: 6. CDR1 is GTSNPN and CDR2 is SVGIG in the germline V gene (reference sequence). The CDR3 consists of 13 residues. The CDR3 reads CAWTAQGGTEAFF. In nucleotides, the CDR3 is TGTGCCTGGACGGCACAGGGGGGTACTGAAGCTTTCTTT.

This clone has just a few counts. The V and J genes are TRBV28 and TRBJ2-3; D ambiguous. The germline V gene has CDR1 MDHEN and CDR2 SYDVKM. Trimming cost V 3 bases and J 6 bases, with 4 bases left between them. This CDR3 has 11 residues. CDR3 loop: CASSFLDTQYF. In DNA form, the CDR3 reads TGTGCCAGCAGTTTTCTTGATACGCAGTATTTT.

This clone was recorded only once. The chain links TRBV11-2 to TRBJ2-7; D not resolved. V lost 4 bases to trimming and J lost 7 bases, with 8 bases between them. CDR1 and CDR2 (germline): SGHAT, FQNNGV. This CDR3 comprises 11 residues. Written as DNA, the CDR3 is TGTGCCAGCAGCTCATCCAAAGAGCAGTACTTC. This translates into CASSSSKEQYF.

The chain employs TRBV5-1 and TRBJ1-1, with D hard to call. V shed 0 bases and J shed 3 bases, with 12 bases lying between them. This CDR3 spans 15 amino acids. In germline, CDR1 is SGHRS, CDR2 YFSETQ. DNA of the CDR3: TGCGCCAGCAGCTTGGTTTTCGGAGGCGACACTGAAGCTTTCTTT. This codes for CASSLVFGGDTEAFF.

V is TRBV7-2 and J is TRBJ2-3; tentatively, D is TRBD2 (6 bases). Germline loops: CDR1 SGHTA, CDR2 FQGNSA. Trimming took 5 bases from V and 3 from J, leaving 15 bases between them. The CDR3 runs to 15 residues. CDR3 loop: CASSEAAGSTDTQYF. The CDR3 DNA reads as TGTGCCAGCAGCGAGGCCGCGGGGTCTACAGATACGCAGTATTTT. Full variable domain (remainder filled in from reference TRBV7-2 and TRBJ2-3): GAGVSQSPSNKVTEKGKDVELRCDPISGHTALYWYRQSLGQGLEFLIYFQGNSAPDKSGLPSDRFSAERTGGSVSTLTIQRTQQEDSAVYLCASSEAAGSTDTQYFGPGTRLTVL.

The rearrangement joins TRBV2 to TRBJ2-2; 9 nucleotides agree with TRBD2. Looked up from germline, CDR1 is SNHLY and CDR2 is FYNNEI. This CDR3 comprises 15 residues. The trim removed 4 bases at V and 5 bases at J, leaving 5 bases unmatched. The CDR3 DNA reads TGTGCCAGCAGTGGGTTAGCGGGGGAGACCGGGGAGCTGTTTTTT. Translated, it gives CASSGLAGETGELFF.

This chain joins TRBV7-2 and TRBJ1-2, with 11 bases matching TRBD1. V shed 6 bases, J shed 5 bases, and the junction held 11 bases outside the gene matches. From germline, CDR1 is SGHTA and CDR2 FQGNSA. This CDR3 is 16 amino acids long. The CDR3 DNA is TGTGCCAGCAGACTCCGGGACAGGGGGTCTCTTTATGGCTACACCTTC. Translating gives CASRLRDRGSLYGYTF.

The CDR3, as DNA: TGTGCCAGTAGTATTGGGACAGAAGGCAATCAGCCCCAGCATTTT. Translating gives CASSIGTEGNQPQHF. The genes are TRBV19 and TRBJ1-5; 7 positions agree with TRBD1. The CDR3 contains 15 residues. Germline CDR1 and CDR2: LNHDA and SQIVND (reference sequence). J was trimmed by 2 bases and V by 3 bases; bases with no gene match: 4.

The CDR3 is CASSETSGGYNEQFF. The CDR3 coding sequence is TGTGCCAGCAGTGAGACTAGCGGGGGGTACAATGAGCAGTTCTTC. The chain uses TRBV6-1 and TRBJ2-1; 13 bases fit TRBD2. This CDR3 is built from 15 residues. CDR1 and CDR2 from the germline V gene are MNHNS and SASEGT. The ends lost 3 bases at V and 4 bases at J; junction bases unmatched: 0.